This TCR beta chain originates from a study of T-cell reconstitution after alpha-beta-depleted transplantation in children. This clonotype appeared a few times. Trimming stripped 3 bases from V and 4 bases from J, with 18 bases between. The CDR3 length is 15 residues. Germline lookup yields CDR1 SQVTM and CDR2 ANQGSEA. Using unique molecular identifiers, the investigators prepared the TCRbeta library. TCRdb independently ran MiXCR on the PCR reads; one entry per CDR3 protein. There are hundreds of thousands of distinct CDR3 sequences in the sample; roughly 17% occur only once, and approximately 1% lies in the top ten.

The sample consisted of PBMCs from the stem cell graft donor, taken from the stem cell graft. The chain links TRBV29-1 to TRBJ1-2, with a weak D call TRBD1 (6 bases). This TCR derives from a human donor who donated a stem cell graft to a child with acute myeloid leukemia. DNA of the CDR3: TGCAGCGTTGAGTTTCAGAACAGGGCGGCCTATGGCTACACCTTC. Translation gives CSVEFQNRAAYGYTF.